These 5 T cell receptor beta chains came from one sample sequenced in a study of untreated major depressive disorder. The table came from immunoSEQ multiplex PCR; TCRdb's copy has only in-frame clones and leaves some out. The sample gives tens of thousands of clones, about 93% of which show up once; 0.3% to 0.4% is in the top ten. Sequencing used CD4+ T cells from PBMCs. Receptor source: a man aged 25-45 years in good health.

The chain employs TRBV6-5 and TRBJ1-2, with a possible D match to TRBD1 (6 bases). This CDR3 has 12 amino acids. Trimming cost V 6 bases and J 8 bases, with 13 bases left between them. CDR1 and CDR2 from the germline V gene are MNHEY and SVGAGI. DNA of the CDR3: TGTGCCAGCAGCCGCCGTCAGGGGGGCTACACCTTC. Translation: CASSRRQGGYTF.

V is TRBV25-1 and J is TRBJ2-7, with D hard to call. Germline V gene lookup returns CDR1 MGHDK and CDR2 SYGVNS. V was shortened by 3 bases and J by 4 bases, with 4 bases between the two germline ends. The length of the CDR3 is 11 residues. The CDR3 loop is CASSEGYEQYF. The CDR3 DNA reads TGTGCCAGCAGTGAGGGGTACGAGCAGTACTTC.

The rearrangement uses TRBV2 and TRBJ2-3, with D perhaps TRBD2 (6 bases). This CDR3 region has 12 residues. Deletions cut 7 bases from V and 10 bases from J, with 15 bases between. Germline V gene lookup returns CDR1 SNHLY and CDR2 FYNNEI. Here the CDR3 DNA reads TGTGCCAGCACTGAGACTAGGGCGTCGCAGTATTTT. It codes for CASTETRASQYF.

This clone was counted a few times. The chain is built from TRBV5-1 and TRBJ1-2; tentatively, D is TRBD1 (6 bases). Per the germline V gene, CDR1 is SGHRS and CDR2 is YFSETQ. Trimming shortened V by 2 bases and J by 6 bases, and 17 bases separated the two germline ends. The CDR3 sequence is 15 residues long. This CDR3 is CASSFQEGRGNGYTF. DNA of the CDR3: TGCGCCAGCAGCTTTCAAGAGGGCAGGGGCAATGGCTACACCTTC. Full variable domain (rest looked up from reference TRBV5-1 and TRBJ1-2): KAGVTQTPRYLIKTRGQQVTLSCSPISGHRSVSWYQQTPGQGLQFLFEYFSETQRNKGNFPGRFSGRQFSNSRSEMNVSTLELGDSALYLCASSFQEGRGNGYTFGSGTRLTVV.

The V and J genes are TRBV7-3 and TRBJ1-2, with TRBD1 as a possible D gene (6 bases). This CDR3 spans 14 amino acids. Per the germline V gene, CDR1 is SGHTA and CDR2 is FQGTGA. V was shortened by 5 bases and J by 4 bases, with 14 bases between the two germline ends. This CDR3 reads CASSPDSSSYGYTF. CDR3 bases: TGTGCCAGCAGCCCGGACAGCTCGAGCTATGGCTACACCTTC.